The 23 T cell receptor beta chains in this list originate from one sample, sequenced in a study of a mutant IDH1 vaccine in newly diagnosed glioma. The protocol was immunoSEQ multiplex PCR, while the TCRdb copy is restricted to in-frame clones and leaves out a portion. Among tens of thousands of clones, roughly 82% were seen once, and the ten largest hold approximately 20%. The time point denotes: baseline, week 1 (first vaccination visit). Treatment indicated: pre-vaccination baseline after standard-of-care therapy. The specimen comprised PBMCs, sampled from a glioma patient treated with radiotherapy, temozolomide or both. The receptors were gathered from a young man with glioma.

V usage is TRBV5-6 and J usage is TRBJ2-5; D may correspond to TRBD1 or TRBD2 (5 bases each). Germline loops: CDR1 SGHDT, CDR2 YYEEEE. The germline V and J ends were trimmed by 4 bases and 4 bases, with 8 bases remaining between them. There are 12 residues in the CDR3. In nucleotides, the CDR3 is TGTGCCAGCAGCCAGGGAGCAGAGACCCAGTACTTC. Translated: CASSQGAETQYF.

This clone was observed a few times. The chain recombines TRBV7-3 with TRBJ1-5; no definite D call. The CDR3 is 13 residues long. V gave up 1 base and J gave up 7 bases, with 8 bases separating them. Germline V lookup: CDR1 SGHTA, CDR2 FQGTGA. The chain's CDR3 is CASSLSAGQPQHF. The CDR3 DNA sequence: TGTGCCAGCAGCTTAAGTGCCGGCCAGCCCCAGCATTTT.

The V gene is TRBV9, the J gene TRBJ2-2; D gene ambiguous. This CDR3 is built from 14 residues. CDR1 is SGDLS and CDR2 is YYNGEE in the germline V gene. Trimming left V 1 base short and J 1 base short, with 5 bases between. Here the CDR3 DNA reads TGTGCCAGCAGCGTATTTGGGAACACCGGGGAGCTGTTTTTT. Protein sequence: CASSVFGNTGELFF.

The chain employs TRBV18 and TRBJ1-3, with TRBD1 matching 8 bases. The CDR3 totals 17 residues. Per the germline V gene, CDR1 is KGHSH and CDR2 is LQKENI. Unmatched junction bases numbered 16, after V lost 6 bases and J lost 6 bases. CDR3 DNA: TGTGCCAGCTCCTCGACTACCGACCGGGACAGGAAAAACACCATATATTTT. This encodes CASSSTTDRDRKNTIYF.

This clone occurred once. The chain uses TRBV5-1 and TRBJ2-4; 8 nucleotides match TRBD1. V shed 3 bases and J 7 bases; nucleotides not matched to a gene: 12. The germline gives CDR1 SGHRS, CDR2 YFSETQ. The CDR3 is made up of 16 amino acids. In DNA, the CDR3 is TGCGCCAGCAGCTCAACCCCGACAGGGGTAGGGAACATTCAGTACTTC. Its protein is CASSSTPTGVGNIQYF.

The CDR3 DNA is TGTGCCAGCAGATTTGGGACTAGCGGGAGTTCGTTCGTCTATGAGCAGTTCTTC. It yields the protein CASRFGTSGSSFVYEQFF. The chain has TRBV11-2 and TRBJ2-1; TRBD2 agrees at 14 bases. The germline CDR1 and CDR2 sequences are SGHAT and FQNNGV. With V trimmed by 6 bases and J by 8 bases, 15 bases remained unmatched. The CDR3 covers 18 residues.

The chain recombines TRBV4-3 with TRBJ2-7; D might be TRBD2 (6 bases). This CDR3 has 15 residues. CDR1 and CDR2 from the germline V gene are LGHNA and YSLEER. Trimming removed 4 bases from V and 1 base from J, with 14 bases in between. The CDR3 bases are TGCGCCAGCAGCCCTGGGACTGGTAGGTCCTACGAGCAGTACTTC. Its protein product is CASSPGTGRSYEQYF.

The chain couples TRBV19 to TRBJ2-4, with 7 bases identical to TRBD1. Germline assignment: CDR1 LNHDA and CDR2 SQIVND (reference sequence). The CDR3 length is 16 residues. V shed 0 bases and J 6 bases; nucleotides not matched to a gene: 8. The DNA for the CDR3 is TGTGCCAGTAGTATAGATTCAGGGGGTTTAGCAAACATTCAGTACTTC. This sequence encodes CASSIDSGGLANIQYF. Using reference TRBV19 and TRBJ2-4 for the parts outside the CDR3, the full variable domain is DGGITQSPKYLFRKEGQNVTLSCEQNLNHDAMYWYRQDPGQGLRLIYYSQIVNDFQKGDIAEGYSVSREKKESFPLTVTSAQKNPTAFYLCASSIDSGGLANIQYFGAGTRLSVL.

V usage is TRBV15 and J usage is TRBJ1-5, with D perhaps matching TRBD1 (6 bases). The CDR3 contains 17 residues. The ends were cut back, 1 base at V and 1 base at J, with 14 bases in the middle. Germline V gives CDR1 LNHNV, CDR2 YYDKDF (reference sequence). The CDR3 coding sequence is TGTGCCACCAGCAGAGGTGGGGGTACAGGGAGCAATCAGCCCCAGCATTTT. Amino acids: CATSRGGGTGSNQPQHF.

CDR3 coding DNA: TGTGCCAGCAGCGTGGACAGCAACACTGAAGCTTTCTTT. Protein: CASSVDSNTEAFF. J is TRBJ1-1 and V is TRBV7-2, with TRBD1 as a possible D gene (6 bases). Germline CDR1 and CDR2: SGHTA and FQGNSA. V was trimmed by 5 bases and J by 2 bases, leaving 9 bases between them. The CDR3 is 13 residues long.

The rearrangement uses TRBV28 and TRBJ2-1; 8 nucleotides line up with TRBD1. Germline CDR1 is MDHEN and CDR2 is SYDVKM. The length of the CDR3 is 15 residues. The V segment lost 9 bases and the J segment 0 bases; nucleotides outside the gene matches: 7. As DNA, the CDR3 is TGTGCCAGTGACAGGGGCGATTACTCCTACAATGAGCAGTTCTTC. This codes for CASDRGDYSYNEQFF.

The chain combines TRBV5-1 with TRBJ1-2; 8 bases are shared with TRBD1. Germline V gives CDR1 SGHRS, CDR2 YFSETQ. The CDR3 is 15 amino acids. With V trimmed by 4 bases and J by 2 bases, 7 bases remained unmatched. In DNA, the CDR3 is TGCGCCAGCAGCCTCGACAGGGGTTACAACTATGGCTACACCTTC. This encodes CASSLDRGYNYGYTF.

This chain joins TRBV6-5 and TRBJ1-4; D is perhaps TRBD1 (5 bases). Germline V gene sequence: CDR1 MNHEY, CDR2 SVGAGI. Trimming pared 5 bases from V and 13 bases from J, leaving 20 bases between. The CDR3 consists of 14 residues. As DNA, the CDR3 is TGTGCCAGCAGTACGTCCCGGGACGGGTTTGGACTGTTTTTT. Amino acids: CASSTSRDGFGLFF.

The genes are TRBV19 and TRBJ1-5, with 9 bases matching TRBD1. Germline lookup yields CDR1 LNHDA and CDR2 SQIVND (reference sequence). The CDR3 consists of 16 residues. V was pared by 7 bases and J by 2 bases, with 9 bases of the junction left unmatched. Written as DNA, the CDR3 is TGTGCCAGTATGAGTCCAAGGACAGGGGGCAATCAGCCCCAGCATTTT. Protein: CASMSPRTGGNQPQHF.

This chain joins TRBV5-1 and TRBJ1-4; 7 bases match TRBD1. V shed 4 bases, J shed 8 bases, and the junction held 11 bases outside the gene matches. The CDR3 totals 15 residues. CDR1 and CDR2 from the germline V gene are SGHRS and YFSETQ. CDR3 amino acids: CASSESGTVDEKLFF. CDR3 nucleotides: TGCGCCAGCAGCGAGTCCGGGACAGTCGACGAAAAACTGTTTTTT.

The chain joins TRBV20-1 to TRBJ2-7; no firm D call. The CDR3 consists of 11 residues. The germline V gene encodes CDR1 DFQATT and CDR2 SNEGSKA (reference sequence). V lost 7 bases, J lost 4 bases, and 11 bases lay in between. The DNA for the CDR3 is TGCAGTGTTAGGTTAGGGTACGAGCAGTACTTC. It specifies CSVRLGYEQYF.

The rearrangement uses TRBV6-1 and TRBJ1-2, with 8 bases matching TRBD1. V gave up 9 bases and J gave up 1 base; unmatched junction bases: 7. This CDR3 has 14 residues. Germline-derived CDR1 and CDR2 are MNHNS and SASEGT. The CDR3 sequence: CASTAGQVNYGYTF. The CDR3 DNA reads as TGTGCCAGTACGGCGGGACAGGTTAACTATGGCTACACCTTC.

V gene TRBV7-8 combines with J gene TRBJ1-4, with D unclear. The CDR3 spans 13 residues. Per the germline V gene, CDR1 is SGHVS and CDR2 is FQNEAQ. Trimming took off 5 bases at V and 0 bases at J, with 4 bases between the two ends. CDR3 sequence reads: CASSQTTNEKLFF. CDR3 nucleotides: TGTGCCAGCAGCCAGACAACTAATGAAAAACTGTTTTTT.

CDR3 DNA: TGTGCCTGGAGTCATCCGGGACAGGGGACCTACGAGCAGTACTTC. It specifies CAWSHPGQGTYEQYF. V usage is TRBV30 and J usage is TRBJ2-7; 10 bases line up with TRBD1. This CDR3 has 15 amino acids. The V gene end was trimmed by 2 bases and the J gene end by 2 bases; junction bases not matched to a gene: 6. The germline V gene has CDR1 GTSNPN and CDR2 SVGIG (reference sequence).

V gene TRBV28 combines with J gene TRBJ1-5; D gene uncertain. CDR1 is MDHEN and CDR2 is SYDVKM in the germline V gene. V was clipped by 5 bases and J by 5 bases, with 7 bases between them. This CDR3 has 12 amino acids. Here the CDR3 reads CASSLTDQPQHF. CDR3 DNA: TGTGCCAGCAGTCTGACCGATCAGCCCCAGCATTTT.

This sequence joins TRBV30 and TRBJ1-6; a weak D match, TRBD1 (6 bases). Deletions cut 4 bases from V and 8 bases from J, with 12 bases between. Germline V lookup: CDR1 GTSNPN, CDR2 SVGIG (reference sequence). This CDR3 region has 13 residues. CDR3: CAWTPNRDSPLHF. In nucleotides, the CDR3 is TGTGCCTGGACCCCGAACAGGGATTCACCCCTCCACTTT.

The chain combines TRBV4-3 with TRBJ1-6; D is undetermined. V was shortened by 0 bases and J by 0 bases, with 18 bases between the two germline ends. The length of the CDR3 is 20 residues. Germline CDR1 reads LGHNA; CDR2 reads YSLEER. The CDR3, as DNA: TGCGCCAGCAGCCAAGATTTTGAGGCGTCCGTCGTCTCCTATAATTCACCCCTCCACTTT. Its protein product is CASSQDFEASVVSYNSPLHF.

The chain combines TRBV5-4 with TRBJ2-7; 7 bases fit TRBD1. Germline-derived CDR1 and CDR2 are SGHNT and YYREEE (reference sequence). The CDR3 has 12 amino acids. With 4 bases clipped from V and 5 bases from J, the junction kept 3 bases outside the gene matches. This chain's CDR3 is CASSVDRDEQYF. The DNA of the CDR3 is TGTGCCAGCAGCGTCGACAGGGACGAGCAGTACTTC.